The 12 T cell receptor beta chains in this list originate from one sample, sequenced in a study of Ad26.COV2.S vaccination and SARS-CoV-2 variants. Specified treatment: approximately 18 received Ad26.COV2.S at low or high dose, single or two shots; roughly five received placebo; per-sample allocation not given. Vaccine and placebo recipients were sampled on day 63 after the first injection. Here immunoSEQ multiplex PCR was the method, and the copy in TCRdb shows in-frame clones only, minus some. This table holds about 370,000 clones, 89% found once. The starting material was peripheral blood, obtained in a trial of Ad26.COV2.S vaccine versus placebo. The receptor set was obtained from a person between 18 and 59 years old who received the Ad26.COV2.S COVID-19 vaccine or a placebo.

This clone occurred a few times. This sequence joins TRBV7-9 and TRBJ1-1; no clear D gene. V gave up 5 bases and J gave up 3 bases, with 22 bases separating them. Germline values: CDR1 SEHNR, CDR2 FQNEAQ (reference sequence). This CDR3 is 17 amino acids long. Here the CDR3 reads CASSPPIRGGEDTEAFF. The CDR3 nucleotides are TGTGCCAGCAGCCCCCCCATCCGTGGCGGGGAAGACACTGAAGCTTTCTTT.

The rearrangement uses TRBV6-5 and TRBJ1-2; a weak D match, TRBD1 (5 bases). The germline V gene encodes CDR1 MNHEY and CDR2 SVGAGI. The CDR3 is made up of 13 amino acids. V dropped 5 bases and J dropped 8 bases, with 15 bases sitting between them. CDR3 sequence: CASSRDAPQGYTF. CDR3 coding DNA: TGTGCCAGCAGTCGGGACGCCCCACAAGGCTACACCTTC.

This chain links TRBV2 with TRBJ1-6; D gene uncertain. V was pared by 4 bases and J by 7 bases, with 8 bases between. Germline lookup yields CDR1 SNHLY and CDR2 FYNNEI. The CDR3 sequence is 13 residues long. CDR3 residues: CASSGTANSPLHF. The CDR3 DNA reads as TGTGCCAGCAGTGGTACAGCCAATTCACCCCTCCACTTT. Together with reference TRBV2 and TRBJ1-6, the CDR3 gives the full variable domain: EPEVTQTPSHQVTQMGQEVILRCVPISNHLYFYWYRQILGQKVEFLVSFYNNEISEKSEIFDDQFSVERPDGSNFTLKIRSTKLEDSAMYFCASSGTANSPLHFGNGTRLTVT.

The CDR3 DNA reads as TGTGCCAGCTCAATGCCTGACAGCGGAAACACCATATATTTT. This sequence encodes CASSMPDSGNTIYF. The V gene is TRBV6-6, the J gene TRBJ1-3, with TRBD1 as a possible D gene (5 bases). The germline V gene encodes CDR1 MNHNY and CDR2 SVGAGI (reference sequence). Trimming took off 8 bases at V and 4 bases at J, with 15 bases between the two ends. The CDR3 covers 14 residues.

The gene calls are TRBV15 and TRBJ1-4, with D possibly TRBD1 on 5 matching bases. This CDR3 has 14 amino acids. In germline, CDR1 is LNHNV, CDR2 YYDKDF (reference sequence). V lost 0 bases and J lost 5, with 7 bases in between. The CDR3 sequence: CATSRDRVNEKLFF. Written as DNA, the CDR3 is TGTGCCACCAGCAGAGACAGGGTGAATGAAAAACTGTTTTTT.

This clone appeared once. The chain combines TRBV9 with TRBJ1-3, with D maybe TRBD1 (6 bases). The length of the CDR3 is 17 residues. Germline CDR1 and CDR2: SGDLS and YYNGEE. Trimming shortened V by 0 bases and J by 0 bases, and 13 bases separated the two germline ends. The CDR3 loop reads CASSVGTVQFSGNTIYF. The CDR3 nucleotides read TGTGCCAGCAGCGTAGGGACAGTTCAATTCTCTGGAAACACCATATATTTT. The full variable domain, completed using reference TRBV9 and TRBJ1-3, is DSGVTQTPKHLITATGQRVTLRCSPRSGDLSVYWYQQSLDQGLQFLIQYYNGEERAKGNILERFSAQQFPDLHSELNLSSLELGDSALYFCASSVGTVQFSGNTIYFGEGSWLTVV.

This clone was counted once. The chain is built from TRBV5-1 and TRBJ1-2; TRBD1 agrees at 8 bases. Germline V CDR1 and CDR2: SGHRS, YFSETQ. With V trimmed by 4 bases and J by 3 bases, 5 bases remained unmatched. The CDR3 runs 14 residues. CDR3 bases: TGCGCCAGCAGCAGGACAGGGTCGGACTATGGCTACACCTTC. This gives the protein CASSRTGSDYGYTF.

This chain connects TRBV6-1 to TRBJ1-3; a possible D gene is TRBD1 (6 bases). The CDR3 extends over 16 amino acids. Germline V lookup: CDR1 MNHNS, CDR2 SASEGT. The V gene lost 3 bases and the J gene lost 0 bases, with 12 bases spanning the gap. The CDR3 here is CASSDPGQLSGNTIYF. DNA of the CDR3: TGTGCCAGCAGTGATCCGGGACAACTCTCTGGAAACACCATATATTTT.

The rearrangement links TRBV27 to TRBJ1-5; the D is unclear. The CDR3 is made up of 16 amino acids. The V and J ends lost 2 bases and 0 bases respectively, with 11 bases between them. CDR1 and CDR2 (germline): MNHEY, SMNVEV (reference sequence). CDR3: CASSLGGAYSNQPQHF. The CDR3 DNA follows: TGTGCCAGCAGTTTAGGCGGCGCTTATAGCAATCAGCCCCAGCATTTT.

The genes are TRBV11-2 and TRBJ2-7; 14 nucleotides match TRBD2. V shed 5 bases, J shed 3 bases, and the junction held 6 bases outside the gene matches. Germline V gives CDR1 SGHAT, CDR2 FQNNGV. This CDR3 is 16 amino acids long. The CDR3 DNA reads as TGTGCCAGCAGCCCTGGACTAGCGGGAGGTTTCTACGAGCAGTACTTC. Translation: CASSPGLAGGFYEQYF. The full variable domain, completed using reference TRBV11-2 and TRBJ2-7, is EAGVAQSPRYKIIEKRQSVAFWCNPISGHATLYWYQQILGQGPKLLIQFQNNGVVDDSQLPKDRFSAERLKGVDSTLKIQPAKLEDSAVYLCASSPGLAGGFYEQYFGPGTRLTVT.

On this clone: This same CDR3 is encoded by further DNA sequences in the sample. The V call is TRBV28, the J call TRBJ2-3; 8 nucleotides align to TRBD1. Germline loops: CDR1 MDHEN, CDR2 SYDVKM. Germline trimming cut 6 bases from V and 1 base from J; bases unmatched to any gene: 6. The CDR3 contains 15 residues. The CDR3 here is CASSLGGQGTDTQYF. CDR3 sequence (DNA): TGTGCCAGCAGCCTAGGGGGACAGGGCACAGATACGCAGTATTTT.

The chain combines TRBV9 with TRBJ2-2, with D possibly called TRBD1 or TRBD2 (5 bases each). The germline V and J ends were trimmed by 0 bases and 4 bases, with 10 bases remaining between them. This CDR3 is 15 amino acids long. Germline CDR1 reads SGDLS; CDR2 reads YYNGEE. CDR3 in amino acids: CASSVGGAATGELFF. CDR3 nucleotide sequence: TGTGCCAGCAGCGTAGGAGGGGCGGCCACCGGGGAGCTGTTTTTT.